This T cell receptor beta chain was identified in a study of blood T cell repertoires in COVID-19. TCRdb's copy holds only in-frame clones and misses some; the assay was immunoSEQ multiplex PCR. The sample has 250,000 or so clones, around 82% seen once. This CDR3 contains 15 residues. J lost 5 bases, V lost 5 bases, and 10 bases had no gene match. Germline V CDR1 and CDR2: MNHEY, SVGEGT. The genes are TRBV6-2 or TRBV6-3 and TRBJ2-5; 8 bases map to TRBD1. Sequencing used PBMCs or T cells enriched from blood (not recorded which). The TCR comes from a middle-aged man who had recovered from COVID-19. The chain's CDR3 is CASSPTRQGRETQYF. The CDR3 DNA reads TGTGCCAGCAGTCCAACGAGACAGGGGAGGGAGACCCAGTACTTC.